This T cell receptor beta chain was profiled in a study of T-cell memory formation after mild COVID-19. TCRdb passed the 5' RACE reads through MiXCR, listing each CDR3 protein once. The table lists fewer than 650,000 distinct CDR3 sequences, approximately 15% of them singletons. The CDR3 spans 19 residues. With 4 bases clipped from V and 2 bases from J, the junction kept 10 bases outside the gene matches. Germline V gives CDR1 LNHDA, CDR2 SQIVND (reference sequence). This clonotype was seen only a few times. The sample was PBMCs or a T cell subset sorted from them (not recorded which). The V call is TRBV19, the J call TRBJ2-1; 14 bases align to TRBD2. The sequence came from an adult woman who had mild COVID-19 (a few samples of this study predate the infection). Cell type and time point are not known. The CDR3 sequence is CASSTTGLAGERTYNEQFF. In DNA form, the CDR3 reads TGTGCCAGTAGTACCACGGGACTAGCGGGAGAACGGACCTACAATGAGCAGTTCTTC.